Shown below are 18 T cell receptor beta chains from a single sample sequenced in a study of cytomegalovirus exposure and HLA in healthy donors (dated by TCRdb to 2016 to 2017). The method behind the library was the immunoSEQ multiplex PCR assay. This immuneACCESS table, as held by TCRdb, lists in-frame sequences with V and J called but not all clones. Of the missing ones, under half trace to an unresolved V gene in checked studies; the others have no known cause. The sample profile shows 200,000 or so clones; more than 80% of them were found once. Approximately 7% of the sample is in the top ten clones. The specimen was PBMCs. These receptors were obtained from a man younger than 35 in good health and CMV-seropositive.

The genes are TRBV6-1 and TRBJ2-3; D unresolved. V gave up 6 bases and J gave up 0 bases, with 10 bases separating them. The CDR3 runs 14 residues. CDR1 MNHNS and CDR2 SASEGT come from the germline V gene. The CDR3 DNA is TGTGCCAGCAGCGAAACGACTAGCACAGATACGCAGTATTTT. Translating it yields CASSETTSTDTQYF.

This chain links TRBV6-7 with TRBJ2-2, with D uncertain. TRBV6-7 is known as an ORF, though its function is uncertain. The CDR3 runs 15 residues. Between the trimmed V and J ends, which lost 2 bases and 1 base, there was a span of 8 bases. DNA for the CDR3: TGTGCCAGCAGTTACCCTCCTATGAACACCGGGGAGCTGTTTTTT. Encoded protein: CASSYPPMNTGELFF.

The V and J genes are TRBV7-3 and TRBJ2-2; D is unresolved. The V and J ends lost 5 bases and 5 bases respectively, with 9 bases between them. The CDR3 runs to 13 residues. Germline assignment: CDR1 SGHTA and CDR2 FQGTGA. CDR3 region: CASSRERTGELFF. As DNA, the CDR3 is TGTGCCAGCAGCCGAGAACGAACCGGGGAGCTGTTTTTT.

This clone was seen a few times. J is TRBJ2-2 and V is TRBV9; possible D gene TRBD2, 5 bases. The CDR3 is made up of 15 amino acids. Trimming cost V 2 bases and J 2 bases, with 10 bases left between them. Germline V gene sequence: CDR1 SGDLS, CDR2 YYNGEE. The CDR3 protein is CASSVGNLNTGELFF. The CDR3 DNA reads TGTGCCAGCAGCGTCGGGAACCTAAACACCGGGGAGCTGTTTTTT.

The CDR3 protein is CASSPRTGGFNNSGNTIYF. The CDR3 DNA sequence: TGCGCCAGCAGCCCCAGGACAGGGGGATTCAATAACTCTGGAAACACCATATATTTT. The chain recombines TRBV5-1 with TRBJ1-3; 10 bases align to TRBD1. Germline lookup yields CDR1 SGHRS and CDR2 YFSETQ. This CDR3 is 19 amino acids long. The ends lost 4 bases at V and 0 bases at J; junction bases unmatched: 13.

The sample holds one count of this clone. This chain uses TRBV5-1 with TRBJ2-2, with a possible D match to TRBD2 (5 bases). V gave up 4 bases and J gave up 0 bases, with 10 bases separating them. Looked up from germline, CDR1 is SGHRS and CDR2 is YFSETQ. CDR3 length equals 15 residues. The CDR3 coding sequence is TGCGCCAGCAGCAAAGCGGACTCGAACACCGGGGAGCTGTTTTTT. This sequence encodes CASSKADSNTGELFF.

The V and J genes are TRBV2 and TRBJ2-3, with D possibly matching TRBD2 (6 bases). V gave up 7 bases and J gave up 2 bases, with 10 bases separating them. The germline V gene encodes CDR1 SNHLY and CDR2 FYNNEI. This CDR3 contains 13 residues. The CDR3 sequence is CASTGRNTDTQYF. CDR3 coding DNA: TGTGCCAGCACAGGGAGGAACACAGATACGCAGTATTTT.

This clone was recorded only once. This chain links TRBV5-1 with TRBJ2-1; D is ambiguous. V lost 2 bases, J lost 4 bases, and 7 bases lay in between. This CDR3 has 13 amino acids. CDR1 is SGHRS, CDR2 YFSETQ, per germline. Written as DNA, the CDR3 is TGCGCCAGCAGCTTAGAGGTGTACAATGAGCAGTTCTTC. Protein: CASSLEVYNEQFF.

The chain has TRBV7-2 and TRBJ1-2; 12 bases are shared with TRBD1. The V segment lost 3 bases and the J segment 11 bases; nucleotides outside the gene matches: 4. Germline values: CDR1 SGHTA, CDR2 FQGNSA. CDR3 length: 13 amino acids. The CDR3 loop is CASSFRDRGPYTF. CDR3 coding DNA: TGTGCCAGCAGCTTCCGGGACAGGGGGCCATACACCTTC.

This rearrangement joins TRBV5-6 to TRBJ1-2, with 8 bases identical to TRBD1. After removal of 7 bases from V and 4 bases from J, the junction contained 9 bases not matched to a gene. The CDR3 length is 14 residues. Per the germline V gene, CDR1 is SGHDT and CDR2 is YYEEEE. Written as DNA, the CDR3 is TGTGCCAGCGTACTTGGGACAGGCAGCTATGGCTACACCTTC. It translates to CASVLGTGSYGYTF.

The chain uses TRBV15 and TRBJ2-2; 8 positions agree with TRBD2. Unmatched junction bases numbered 15, after V lost 4 bases and J lost 2 bases. The CDR3 runs to 19 residues. CDR1 and CDR2 from the germline V gene are LNHNV and YYDKDF (reference sequence). The CDR3 loop reads CATSTTGLAGVGNTGELFF. DNA for the CDR3: TGTGCCACCAGCACCACCGGACTAGCTGGGGTTGGAAACACCGGGGAGCTGTTTTTT. Together with reference TRBV15 and TRBJ2-2, the CDR3 gives the full variable domain: DAMVIQNPRYQVTQFGKPVTLSCSQTLNHNVMYWYQQKSSQAPKLLFHYYDKDFNNEADTPDNFQSRRPNTSFCFLDIRSPGLGDTAMYLCATSTTGLAGVGNTGELFFGEGSRLTVL.

The chain is built from TRBV7-3 and TRBJ2-3; 9 positions agree with TRBD1. Germline CDR1 SGHTA, CDR2 FQGTGA. The CDR3 sequence is 16 residues long. Unmatched junction bases numbered 6, after V lost 3 bases and J lost 2 bases. The CDR3 reads CASSFGGTGNTDTQYF. The CDR3 region has the DNA TGTGCCAGCAGCTTTGGGGGGACAGGGAACACAGATACGCAGTATTTT.

The J gene is TRBJ2-7, the V gene TRBV4-3; D is ambiguous. Germline V gives CDR1 LGHNA, CDR2 YSLEER. Trimming pared 1 base from V and 8 bases from J, leaving 6 bases between. This CDR3 contains 11 residues. The CDR3 here is CASSQGAQQYF. The CDR3 DNA is TGCGCCAGCAGCCAAGGGGCACAGCAGTACTTC.

V is TRBV4-3 and J is TRBJ2-3; 9 bases map to TRBD2. This CDR3 region has 17 residues. Germline assignment: CDR1 LGHNA and CDR2 YSLEER. V gave up 0 bases and J gave up 5 bases; unmatched junction bases: 9. CDR3 protein: CASSQDLGGRGQDTQYF. Written as DNA, the CDR3 is TGCGCCAGCAGCCAAGATTTGGGCGGGAGGGGACAAGATACGCAGTATTTT.

This clone was seen just once. J is TRBJ1-2 and V is TRBV28, with TRBD1 matching over 7 bases. Germline V gene sequence: CDR1 MDHEN, CDR2 SYDVKM. The CDR3 has 16 residues. The V gene end was trimmed by 5 bases and the J gene end by 5 bases; junction bases not matched to a gene: 14. In DNA, the CDR3 is TGTGCCAGCAGTGCATATCAGGGGGGAAGTAGGTATGGCTACACCTTC. It is translated as CASSAYQGGSRYGYTF.

The rearrangement uses TRBV20-1 and TRBJ1-1; D remains ambiguous. Trimming shortened V by 6 bases and J by 7 bases, and 9 bases separated the two germline ends. CDR1 is DFQATT and CDR2 is SNEGSKA in the germline V gene (reference sequence). The CDR3 spans 10 residues. CDR3: CSARTVEAFF. The CDR3, as DNA: TGCAGTGCGCGAACGGTTGAAGCTTTCTTT.

The chain couples TRBV27 to TRBJ2-1; TRBD2 matches 13 bases. V lost 1 base, J lost 2 bases, and 2 bases stayed unmatched. CDR1 is MNHEY, CDR2 SMNVEV, per germline (reference sequence). This CDR3 has 17 residues. DNA for the CDR3: TGTGCCAGCAGTTTATTGGGACTAGCGGGAACCTACAATGAGCAGTTCTTC. It specifies CASSLLGLAGTYNEQFF.

The chain links TRBV9 to TRBJ2-3; D gene uncertain. Germline CDR1 is SGDLS and CDR2 is YYNGEE. The CDR3 consists of 12 residues. V shed 7 bases and J shed 2 bases, with 8 bases lying between them. CDR3 amino acids: CASARNTDTQYF. The CDR3 coding sequence is TGTGCCAGCGCCAGGAACACAGATACGCAGTATTTT.